The sequence of this T cell receptor beta chain was determined in a study of shared clonotypes between healthy human individuals. Study as a whole: A couple of women and three men aged 18 to 49 served as donors.

Looked up from germline, CDR1 is SNHLY and CDR2 is FYNNEI. V lost 6 bases, J lost 15 bases, and 13 bases stayed unmatched. This CDR3 is 15 amino acids long. This clone is a singleton in its sample. The antigen is unknown. Assay used: immunoSEQ multiplex PCR; TCRdb lists only in-frame clones, some missing. The sample shows about 1 million clones, more than 65% of them seen only once. Overall study results and limits: Non-shared clonotypes displayed generation probabilities falling below those of clonotypes present in all four donors.

The sequence was obtained from a man younger than 30 in good health. This chain joins TRBV2 and TRBJ1-6; 11 nucleotides agree with TRBD1. Sequenced: memory CD4+ T cells sorted from blood. Subset indicated: CD45RA-negative fraction. CDR3 sequence: CASSDRGQGAFRLHF. The CDR3 DNA reads TGTGCCAGCAGCGACCGAGGACAGGGGGCTTTTCGCCTCCACTTT.